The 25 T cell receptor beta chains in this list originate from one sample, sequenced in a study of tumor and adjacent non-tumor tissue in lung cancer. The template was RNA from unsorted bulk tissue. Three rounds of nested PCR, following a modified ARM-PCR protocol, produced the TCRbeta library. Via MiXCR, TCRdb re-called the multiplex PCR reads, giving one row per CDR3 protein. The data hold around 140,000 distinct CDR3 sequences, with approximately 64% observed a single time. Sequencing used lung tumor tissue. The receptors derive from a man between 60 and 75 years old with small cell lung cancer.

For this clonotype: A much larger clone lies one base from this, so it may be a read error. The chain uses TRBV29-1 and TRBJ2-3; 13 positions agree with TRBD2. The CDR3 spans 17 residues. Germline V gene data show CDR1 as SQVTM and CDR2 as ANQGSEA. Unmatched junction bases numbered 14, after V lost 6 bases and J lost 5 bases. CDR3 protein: CSVAPGLAGIGIDTQYF. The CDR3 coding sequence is TGCAGCGTGGCTCCGGGACTAGCGGGGATTGGCATAGATACGCAGTATTTT.

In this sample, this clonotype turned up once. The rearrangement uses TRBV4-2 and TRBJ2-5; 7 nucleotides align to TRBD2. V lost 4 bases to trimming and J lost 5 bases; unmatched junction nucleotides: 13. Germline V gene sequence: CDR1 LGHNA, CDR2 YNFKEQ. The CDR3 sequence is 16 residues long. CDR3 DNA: TGTGCCAGCAGCCTTCCCATTAGCGGGCGGTCGGAGACCCAGTACTTC. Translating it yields CASSLPISGRSETQYF.

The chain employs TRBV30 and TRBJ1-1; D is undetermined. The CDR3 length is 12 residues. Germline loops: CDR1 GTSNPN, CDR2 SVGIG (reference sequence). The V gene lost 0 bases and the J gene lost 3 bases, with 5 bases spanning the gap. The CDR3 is CAWSVRDTEAFF. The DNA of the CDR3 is TGTGCCTGGAGTGTACGTGACACTGAAGCTTTCTTT.

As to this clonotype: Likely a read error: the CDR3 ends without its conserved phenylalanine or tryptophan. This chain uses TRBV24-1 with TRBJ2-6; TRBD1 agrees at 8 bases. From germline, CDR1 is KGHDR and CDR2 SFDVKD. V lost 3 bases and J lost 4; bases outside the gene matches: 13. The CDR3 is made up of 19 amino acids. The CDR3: CATSDTETGALGGANVLTL. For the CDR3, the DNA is TGTGCCACCAGTGATACCGAGACAGGGGCTTTAGGAGGGGCCAACGTCCTGACTCTC.

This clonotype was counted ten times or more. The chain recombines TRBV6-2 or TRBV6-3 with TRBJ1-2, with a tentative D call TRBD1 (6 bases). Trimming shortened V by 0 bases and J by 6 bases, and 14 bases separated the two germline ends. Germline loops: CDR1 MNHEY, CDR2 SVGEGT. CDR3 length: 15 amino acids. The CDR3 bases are TGTGCCAGCAGTTACTCGTGGCAGGGGCTGGATGGCTACACCTTC. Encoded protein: CASSYSWQGLDGYTF.

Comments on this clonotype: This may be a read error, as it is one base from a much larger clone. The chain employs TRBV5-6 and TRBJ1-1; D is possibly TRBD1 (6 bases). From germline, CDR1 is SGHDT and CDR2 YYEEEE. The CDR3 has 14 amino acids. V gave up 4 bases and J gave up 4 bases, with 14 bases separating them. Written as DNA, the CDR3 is TGTGCCAGCAGCGCAGGGGTGCGGGTCACTGAAGCTTTCTTT. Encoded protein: CASSAGVRVTEAFF.

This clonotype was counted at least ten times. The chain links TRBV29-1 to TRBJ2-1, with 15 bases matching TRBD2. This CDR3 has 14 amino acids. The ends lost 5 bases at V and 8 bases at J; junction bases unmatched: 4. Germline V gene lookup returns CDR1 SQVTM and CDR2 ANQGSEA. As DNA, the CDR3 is TGCAGCGTTAAAGGACTAGCGGGAGGGTATGAGCAGTTCTTC. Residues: CSVKGLAGGYEQFF.

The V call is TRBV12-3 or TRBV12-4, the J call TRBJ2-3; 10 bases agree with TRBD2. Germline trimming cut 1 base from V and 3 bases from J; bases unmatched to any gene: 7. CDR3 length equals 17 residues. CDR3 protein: CASSLGLAGGRTDTQYF. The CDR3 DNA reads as TGTGCCAGCAGTTTAGGTTTAGCGGGAGGTAGGACAGATACGCAGTATTTT.

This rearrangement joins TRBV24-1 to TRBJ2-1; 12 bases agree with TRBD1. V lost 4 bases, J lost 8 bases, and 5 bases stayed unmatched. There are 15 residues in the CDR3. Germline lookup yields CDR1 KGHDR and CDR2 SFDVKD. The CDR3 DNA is TGTGCCACCAGTGAGGCCGGGACAGGGGGCCATGAGCAGTTCTTC. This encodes CATSEAGTGGHEQFF.

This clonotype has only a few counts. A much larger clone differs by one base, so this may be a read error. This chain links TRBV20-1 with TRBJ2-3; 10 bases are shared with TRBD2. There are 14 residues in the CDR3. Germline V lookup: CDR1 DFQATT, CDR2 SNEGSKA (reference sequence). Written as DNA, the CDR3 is TGCAGTGCTAAGGCACTAGCGGGACCGGATACGGAGTATTTT. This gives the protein CSAKALAGPDTEYF.

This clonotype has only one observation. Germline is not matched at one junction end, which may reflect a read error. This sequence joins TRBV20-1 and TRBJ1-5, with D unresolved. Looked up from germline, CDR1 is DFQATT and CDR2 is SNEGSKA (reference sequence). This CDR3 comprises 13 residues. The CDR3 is CGASTVWSQPQHF. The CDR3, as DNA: TGCGGTGCTAGTACCGTATGGAGTCAGCCCCAACATTTT.

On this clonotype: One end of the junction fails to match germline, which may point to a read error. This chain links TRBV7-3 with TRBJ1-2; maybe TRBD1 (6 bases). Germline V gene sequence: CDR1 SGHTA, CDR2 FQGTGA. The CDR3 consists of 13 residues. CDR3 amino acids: CASCLDRNYGYTF. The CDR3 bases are TGTGCCAGCTGCTTGGACAGAAACTATGGCTACACCTTC. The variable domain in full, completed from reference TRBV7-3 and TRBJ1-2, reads GAGVSQTPSNKVTEKGKYVELRCDPISGHTALYWYRQSLGQGPEFLIYFQGTGAADDSGLPNDRFFAVRPEGSVSTLKIQRTERGDSAVYLCASCLDRNYGYTFGSGTRLTVV.

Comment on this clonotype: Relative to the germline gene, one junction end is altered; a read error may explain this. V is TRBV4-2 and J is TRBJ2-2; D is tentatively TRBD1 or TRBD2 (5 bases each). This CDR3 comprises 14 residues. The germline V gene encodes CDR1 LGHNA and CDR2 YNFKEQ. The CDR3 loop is CASMASGSSRELFF. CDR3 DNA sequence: TGTGCCAGCATGGCTAGTGGGTCTTCCAGGGAGTTGTTTTTT.

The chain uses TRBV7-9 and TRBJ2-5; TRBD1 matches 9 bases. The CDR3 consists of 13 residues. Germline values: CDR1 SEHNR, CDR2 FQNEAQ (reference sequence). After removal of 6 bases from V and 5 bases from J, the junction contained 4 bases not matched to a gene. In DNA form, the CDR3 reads TGTGCCAGCAGTTGGGACAGGGCCGAGACCCAGTACTTC. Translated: CASSWDRAETQYF.

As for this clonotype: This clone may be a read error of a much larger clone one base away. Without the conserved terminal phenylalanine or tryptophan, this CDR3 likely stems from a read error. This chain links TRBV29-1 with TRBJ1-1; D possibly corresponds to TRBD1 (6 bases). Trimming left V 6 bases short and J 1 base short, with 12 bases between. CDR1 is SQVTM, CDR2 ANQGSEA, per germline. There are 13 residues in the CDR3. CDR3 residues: CSVEDRENTEAFL. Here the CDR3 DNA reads TGCAGCGTCGAGGACAGAGAGAACACTGAAGCTTTCTTA.

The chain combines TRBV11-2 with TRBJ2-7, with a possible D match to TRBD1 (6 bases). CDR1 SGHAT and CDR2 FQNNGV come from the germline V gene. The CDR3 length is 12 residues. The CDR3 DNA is TGTGCTAGCAGCCACAGGGAATACGAGCAGCACGTC. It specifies CASSHREYEQHV.

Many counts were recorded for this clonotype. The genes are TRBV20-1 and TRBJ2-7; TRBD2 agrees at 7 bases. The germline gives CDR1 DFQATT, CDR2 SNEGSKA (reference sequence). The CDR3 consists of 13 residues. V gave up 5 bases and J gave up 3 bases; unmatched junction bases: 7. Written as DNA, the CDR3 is TGCAGTGCTGGGAGGGGAGAGGGCTACGAGCAGTACTTC. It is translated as CSAGRGEGYEQYF.

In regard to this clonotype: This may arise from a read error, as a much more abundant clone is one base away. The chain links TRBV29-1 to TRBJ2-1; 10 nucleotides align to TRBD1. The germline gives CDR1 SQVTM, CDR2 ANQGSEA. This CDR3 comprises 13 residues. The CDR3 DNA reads TGCAGCGTTGCGGGGACAGGGGACAATGAGCAGTTATTC. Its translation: CSVAGTGDNEQLF.

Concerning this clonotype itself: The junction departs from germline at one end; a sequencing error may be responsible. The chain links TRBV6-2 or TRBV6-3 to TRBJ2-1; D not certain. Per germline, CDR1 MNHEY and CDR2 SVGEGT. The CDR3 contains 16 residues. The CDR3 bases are TGTGGCAGCAGTTACTCAGACACTTTGACAATGAAGGGGCAGTTCTTC. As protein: CGSSYSDTLTMKGQFF.

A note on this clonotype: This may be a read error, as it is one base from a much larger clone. The chain's CDR3 is CASNDRGGSPFHF. The CDR3 bases are TGTGCCAGCAATGACAGGGGCGGCTCACCCTTCCACTTT. The chain is built from TRBV6-1 and TRBJ1-6, with 8 bases lining up with TRBD1. The CDR3 is made up of 13 amino acids. CDR1 is MNHNS and CDR2 is SASEGT in the germline V gene.

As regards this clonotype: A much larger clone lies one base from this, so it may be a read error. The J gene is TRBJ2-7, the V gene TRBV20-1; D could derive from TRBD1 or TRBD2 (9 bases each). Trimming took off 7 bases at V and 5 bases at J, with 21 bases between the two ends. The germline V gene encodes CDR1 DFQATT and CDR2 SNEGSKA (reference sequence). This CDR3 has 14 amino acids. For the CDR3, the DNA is TGCAGTGTTAGCGGGGGACAGGGAATAGACGAGCAGTACTTC. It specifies CSVSGGQGIDEQYF.

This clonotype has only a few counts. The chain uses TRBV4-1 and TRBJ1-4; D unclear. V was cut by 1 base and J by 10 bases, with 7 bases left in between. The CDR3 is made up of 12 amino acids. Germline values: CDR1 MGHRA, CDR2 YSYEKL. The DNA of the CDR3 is TGCGCCAGCAGCCAAGTGAAGGGAAAACTGTTTTTT. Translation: CASSQVKGKLFF.

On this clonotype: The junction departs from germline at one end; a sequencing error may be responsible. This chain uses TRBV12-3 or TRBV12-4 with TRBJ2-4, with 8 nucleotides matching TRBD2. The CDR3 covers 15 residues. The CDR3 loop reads CASSLAGLALNIQYF. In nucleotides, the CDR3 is TGTGCCAGTAGTTTAGCGGGGTTAGCCTTAAACATTCAGTACTTC.

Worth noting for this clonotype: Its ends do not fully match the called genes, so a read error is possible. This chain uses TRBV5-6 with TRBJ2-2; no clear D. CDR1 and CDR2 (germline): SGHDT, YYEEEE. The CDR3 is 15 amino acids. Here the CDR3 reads CVSSLVDTSTGELFF. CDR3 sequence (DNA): TGTGTCAGCAGCCTCGTTGACACCAGCACCGGGGAGCTGTTTTTT.

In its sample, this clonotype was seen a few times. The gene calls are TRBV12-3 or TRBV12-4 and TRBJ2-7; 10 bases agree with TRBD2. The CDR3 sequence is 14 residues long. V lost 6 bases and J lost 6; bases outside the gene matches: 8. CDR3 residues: CASSSGRVLGEQYF. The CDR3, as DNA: TGTGCCAGCAGCAGCGGGAGGGTTCTAGGCGAGCAGTACTTC.